This T cell receptor beta chain originates from a study of cytomegalovirus exposure and HLA in healthy donors. Use of 60 Vbeta and 13 Jbeta primers characterized the PCR. Sequencing used immunoSEQ multiplex PCR; TCRdb keeps in-frame clones, though not all of them. This table has about 160,000 clones, about four fifths appearing once. This CDR3 contains 16 residues. This receptor was taken from a man aged 25-45 years in good health and CMV-seronegative. The chain joins TRBV21-1 to TRBJ2-5; the tabulated D call, TRBD2, remains unverified against the DNA. The DNA end is a closer match to TRBJ2-7, so the J assignment may be wrong. TRBV21-1 represents a pseudogene. The source material was PBMCs. CDR3 DNA: TGTGCCAGCAGCAAAAGTGGAGCGGGGGGAACTTACGAGCAGTACTTC. It codes for CASSKSGAGGTYEQYF.